This is a list of T cell receptor beta chains from one sample in a study of cytomegalovirus exposure and HLA in healthy donors. Using immunoSEQ multiplex PCR, the repertoire was profiled, and TCRdb retains in-frame clones only, with some absent. This sample has around 250,000 clones, with less than 95% found just once. Sequenced input: PBMCs. The receptors were gathered from a woman younger than 45 in good health and CMV-seronegative. Each CDR3 is given with its conserved first and last residue.

>TRBV29-1|TRBJ2-2
CSVDRNTGELFF
>TRBV9|TRBJ2-7
CASSVGTGDTYEQYF
>TRBV4-3|TRBJ2-7
CASSQERLSYEQYF
>TRBV5-4|TRBJ1-4
CASSPHMTEKLFF
>TRBV11-3|TRBJ2-3
CASSLYRGTDTQYF
>TRBV5-1|TRBJ2-7
CASSLSGEYYEQYF
>TRBV5-4|TRBJ2-6
CASRWGSGANVLTF
>TRBV28|TRBJ1-3
CASSTWGAGNTIYF
>TRBV27|TRBJ2-5
CASSPGLVPTQTQYF
>TRBV6-1|TRBJ2-1
CASSRQGAPNEQFF
>TRBV5-1|TRBJ1-1
CASRQRGETEAFF
>TRBV4-2|TRBJ2-7
CASSHAGTSGMWEQYF
>TRBV4-3|TRBJ2-7
CASSQDAVFQGLEQYF
>TRBV27|TRBJ2-7
CASSYGTDSYEQYF
>TRBV6-5|TRBJ2-5
CASRPWTSQETQYF
>TRBV9|TRBJ2-3
CASSVVGSGDTQYF
>TRBV27|TRBJ2-7
CASSPGLAGRSEQYF